The 23 T cell receptor beta chains below were found in one sample sequenced in a study of vaccination and CD4 T cells after COVID-19. Treatment: approximately 9-day PBMC culture with coronavirus spike peptide pools or control peptides (ViraFEST assay). These TCRs' antigens remain unknown. Sequence data for DNA of cultured CD4+ T cells were generated by the Oncomine TCR Beta short-read assay. One entry per CDR3 protein, called by TCRdb with MiXCR from the PCR reads. The table includes about 20,000 distinct CDR3 sequences, roughly 40% detected once. The sample was CD4+ T cells from blood, cultured in vitro, taken before SARS-CoV-2 vaccination. The origin of the receptors is a human donor who received a COVID-19 vaccine.

This chain uses TRBV15 with TRBJ1-2; 9 bases align to TRBD1. Germline trimming cut 4 bases from V and 7 bases from J; bases unmatched to any gene: 10. The CDR3 is 15 amino acids. Germline CDR1 LNHNV, CDR2 YYDKDF (reference sequence). CDR3 in amino acids: CATSIEAETGGGYTF. In nucleotides, the CDR3 is TGTGCCACCAGCATTGAAGCCGAGACAGGGGGTGGCTACACCTTC.

The V and J genes are TRBV30 and TRBJ2-1; possible D gene TRBD2, 6 bases. The V gene's germline CDR1 is GTSNPN and CDR2 SVGIG (reference sequence). The germline V and J ends were trimmed by 3 bases and 4 bases, with 7 bases remaining between them. This CDR3 spans 12 amino acids. The CDR3 sequence is CAWRGLYNEQFF. CDR3 sequence (DNA): TGTGCCTGGAGGGGACTTTACAATGAGCAGTTCTTC.

This clonotype came up a few times. This chain joins TRBV24-1 and TRBJ2-6; D gene ambiguous. Germline CDR1 is KGHDR and CDR2 is SFDVKD. V dropped 5 bases and J dropped 3 bases, with 7 bases sitting between them. The length of the CDR3 is 14 residues. The CDR3 coding sequence is TGTGCCACCAGTGGAGCTGGTGGGGCCAACGTCCTGACTTTC. This sequence encodes CATSGAGGANVLTF.

This clonotype was observed a few times. The CDR3 sequence is CASSIAGRYEQYF. In nucleotides, the CDR3 is TGTGCCAGTAGTATAGCGGGACGTTACGAGCAGTACTTC. The V gene is TRBV19, the J gene TRBJ2-7; D tentatively reads TRBD1 or TRBD2 (5 bases each). The CDR3 totals 13 residues. Germline V gene data show CDR1 as LNHDA and CDR2 as SQIVND (reference sequence). The V end lost 1 base, the J end lost 4 bases, and 8 bases lay between the germline ends.

The rearrangement links TRBV5-4 to TRBJ2-7; 7 bases are shared with TRBD2. The CDR3 is 13 amino acids. The J segment lost 5 bases and the V segment lost 4 bases, leaving 6 bases of the junction unmatched. Germline assignment: CDR1 SGHNT and CDR2 YYREEE (reference sequence). In DNA, the CDR3 is TGTGCCAGCAGCGGGACTATCACGGACGAGCAGTACTTC. Protein product: CASSGTITDEQYF.

The chain combines TRBV20-1 with TRBJ2-1, with D maybe TRBD2 (5 bases). This CDR3 region has 15 residues. The V and J ends lost 0 bases and 9 bases respectively, with 18 bases between them. CDR1 is DFQATT, CDR2 SNEGSKA, per germline (reference sequence). The CDR3 DNA reads TGCAGTGCTAGAGATTCGGGCCTTCTCCGGGGTGAGCAGTTCTTC. This translates into CSARDSGLLRGEQFF.

The rearrangement joins TRBV5-1 to TRBJ1-6, with D unresolved. Between the trimmed V and J ends, which lost 0 bases and 8 bases, there was a span of 6 bases. CDR3 length equals 13 residues. Germline assignment: CDR1 SGHRS and CDR2 YFSETQ. DNA of the CDR3: TGCGCCAGCAGCTTGGGTTCCGATTCACCCCTCCACTTT. As protein: CASSLGSDSPLHF. The whole variable domain, remainder taken from reference TRBV5-1 and TRBJ1-6, is KAGVTQTPRYLIKTRGQQVTLSCSPISGHRSVSWYQQTPGQGLQFLFEYFSETQRNKGNFPGRFSGRQFSNSRSEMNVSTLELGDSALYLCASSLGSDSPLHFGNGTRLTVT.

V is TRBV10-1 and J is TRBJ2-1; maybe TRBD2 (5 bases). The CDR3 loop spans 13 amino acids. Germline CDR1 and CDR2: WNHNN and SYGVQD (reference sequence). V was shortened by 5 bases and J by 8 bases, with 13 bases between the two germline ends. This chain's CDR3 is CASSLRRSDEQFF. CDR3 coding DNA: TGCGCCAGCAGTCTGCGGAGGTCGGATGAGCAGTTCTTC.

For the CDR3, the DNA is TGTGCCAGCCGAATCACAGGGTCTACGGATAGCAATCAGCCCCAGCATTTT. Its translation: CASRITGSTDSNQPQHF. This chain uses TRBV6-1 with TRBJ1-5; D is perhaps TRBD1 (6 bases). Germline loops: CDR1 MNHNS, CDR2 SASEGT. The CDR3 sequence is 17 residues long. The ends were cut back, 8 bases at V and 0 bases at J, with 20 bases in the middle.

In this sample, this clonotype is medium-sized. The CDR3 spells CSARGLELNSPLHF. The CDR3 DNA reads TGCAGTGCTAGAGGCCTAGAACTTAATTCACCCCTCCACTTT. The chain combines TRBV20-1 with TRBJ1-6, with unresolved D. Deletions cut 1 base from V and 6 bases from J, with 10 bases between. CDR3 size: 14 residues. The germline V gene has CDR1 DFQATT and CDR2 SNEGSKA (reference sequence).

This chain joins TRBV20-1 and TRBJ1-1; 8 nucleotides match TRBD1. Germline CDR1 is DFQATT and CDR2 is SNEGSKA (reference sequence). The CDR3 is 18 residues long. The trim removed 3 bases at V and 4 bases at J, leaving 19 bases unmatched. The CDR3 reads CSASPWLTGVKWGTEAFF. DNA of the CDR3: TGCAGTGCTAGTCCCTGGCTGACAGGGGTGAAGTGGGGCACTGAAGCTTTCTTT.

This clonotype was recorded a few times. This chain uses TRBV24-1 with TRBJ2-5, with TRBD1 identical over 8 bases. The CDR3 runs 15 residues. With 2 bases clipped from V and 2 bases from J, the junction kept 3 bases outside the gene matches. Germline values: CDR1 KGHDR, CDR2 SFDVKD. The CDR3 nucleotides are TGTGCCACCAGTGATTCCGGGACAGGACAAGAGACCCAGTACTTC. It translates to CATSDSGTGQETQYF.

The chain recombines TRBV25-1 with TRBJ1-1, with D tentatively TRBD1 (5 bases). Per germline, CDR1 MGHDK and CDR2 SYGVNS. The ends were cut back, 3 bases at V and 5 bases at J, with 16 bases in the middle. The CDR3 consists of 15 residues. For the CDR3, the DNA is TGTGCCAGCAGTGATAGGGACTCACGGGGGACTGAAGCTTTCTTT. Amino acids: CASSDRDSRGTEAFF.

The chain employs TRBV19 and TRBJ1-1; unclear D gene. CDR1 LNHDA and CDR2 SQIVND come from the germline V gene (reference sequence). This CDR3 has 15 amino acids. V lost 3 bases and J lost 5, with 16 bases in between. CDR3: CASSMRTAFSTEAFF. CDR3 nucleotide sequence: TGTGCCAGTAGTATGAGAACGGCGTTCTCGACTGAAGCTTTCTTT.

V gene TRBV12-5 combines with J gene TRBJ1-6, with 10 bases that match TRBD1. Germline CDR1 is LGHNT and CDR2 is FRNRAP. The CDR3 is 16 amino acids. Trimming at V came to 6 bases and at J to 4 bases, leaving 6 bases not matched to a gene. CDR3 loop: CASGLGQGGYNSPLHF. The CDR3 DNA reads as TGTGCTAGTGGCCTTGGACAGGGGGGATATAATTCACCCCTCCACTTT.

The genes are TRBV12-5 and TRBJ2-3; 16 bases agree with TRBD2. The CDR3 extends over 20 amino acids. The germline gives CDR1 LGHNT, CDR2 FRNRAP. Germline trimming cut 0 bases from V and 4 bases from J; bases unmatched to any gene: 10. The CDR3: CASGLVLVGLAGGPSDTQYF. The CDR3 DNA follows: TGTGCTAGTGGTTTGGTACTAGTGGGACTAGCGGGGGGGCCTTCAGATACGCAGTATTTT.

This chain joins TRBV10-3 and TRBJ2-4; 8 bases agree with TRBD2. The junction had 9 bases not matched to a gene; V was cut back by 11 bases and J by 0 bases. The CDR3 covers 15 residues. From germline, CDR1 is ENHRY and CDR2 SYGVKD. CDR3 region: CASGSGDLAKNIQYF. The CDR3, as DNA: TGTGCCTCCGGTAGCGGGGACCTAGCCAAAAACATTCAGTACTTC.

The rearrangement joins TRBV12-3 or TRBV12-4 to TRBJ2-1; 12 positions agree with TRBD2. The CDR3 spans 15 residues. Germline trimming cut 5 bases from V and 8 bases from J; bases unmatched to any gene: 7. The CDR3 coding sequence is TGTGCCAGCAGTAGCCGGACTAGCGGGGTATATGAGCAGTTCTTC. This encodes CASSSRTSGVYEQFF.

This clonotype showed up just a few times. The chain has TRBV24-1 and TRBJ2-3; D may be TRBD1 (5 bases). Germline V CDR1 and CDR2: KGHDR, SFDVKD. V was shortened by 1 base and J by 2 bases, with 12 bases between the two germline ends. This CDR3 has 16 residues. DNA of the CDR3: TGTGCCACCAGTGATTTTTCCGACAGTTACACAGATACGCAGTATTTT. As protein: CATSDFSDSYTDTQYF.

The chain recombines TRBV19 with TRBJ2-1, with D possibly being TRBD2 (6 bases). CDR3 length: 16 amino acids. Germline V gene sequence: CDR1 LNHDA, CDR2 SQIVND (reference sequence). V lost 1 base and J 5 bases, leaving 15 bases between the germline ends. The CDR3 is CASSIGSGTGNNEQFF. CDR3 nucleotides: TGTGCCAGTAGTATAGGCTCCGGGACTGGGAACAATGAGCAGTTCTTC.

This chain joins TRBV5-4 and TRBJ2-3, with a weak D call TRBD1 (6 bases). V was trimmed by 4 bases and J by 2 bases, leaving 8 bases between them. Germline V gives CDR1 SGHNT, CDR2 YYREEE (reference sequence). The CDR3 consists of 13 residues. CDR3 sequence (DNA): TGTGCCAGCAGCCTGGGGGCCACAGATACGCAGTATTTT. This translates into CASSLGATDTQYF.

This clonotype occurred a few times. The rearrangement joins TRBV28 to TRBJ2-2; possibly TRBD1 for D (6 bases). The germline gives CDR1 MDHEN, CDR2 SYDVKM. V shed 1 base and J shed 1 base, with 10 bases lying between them. The CDR3 has 16 amino acids. DNA for the CDR3: TGTGCCAGCAGTTTATCACAGGGAAGGAACACCGGGGAGCTGTTTTTT. Protein product: CASSLSQGRNTGELFF.

The rearrangement joins TRBV19 to TRBJ1-2; no firm D call. CDR1 is LNHDA and CDR2 is SQIVND in the germline V gene (reference sequence). With 5 bases removed from V and 6 bases from J, the gap between germline ends came to 10 bases. The CDR3 contains 12 residues. CDR3 in amino acids: CASSERVNGYTF. CDR3 DNA sequence: TGTGCCAGTAGTGAGAGGGTAAATGGCTACACCTTC. The whole variable domain, remainder taken from reference TRBV19 and TRBJ1-2, is DGGITQSPKYLFRKEGQNVTLSCEQNLNHDAMYWYRQDPGQGLRLIYYSQIVNDFQKGDIAEGYSVSREKKESFPLTVTSAQKNPTAFYLCASSERVNGYTFGSGTRLTVV.